Below are 5 T cell receptor beta chains sequenced from a single sample in a study of STAT5B mutations in CD4+ large granular lymphocyte leukemia. Produced via immunoSEQ multiplex PCR; TCRdb's table is partial and in-frame only. The top ten hold just over 2.5% of the sample, which has around 32,000 clones, about four fifths seen once. The sequenced sample consisted of CD4+ T cells from blood buffy coats. Receptors originate from a human donor in good health.

This clone came up once. The chain uses TRBV4-1 and TRBJ1-2; no clear D. The V and J ends lost 4 bases and 2 bases respectively, with 14 bases between them. Germline assignment: CDR1 MGHRA and CDR2 YSYEKL. CDR3 size: 15 residues. The CDR3 DNA follows: TGCGCCAGCAGCCGTTTGGTTGGACTGAACTATGGCTACACCTTC. It encodes CASSRLVGLNYGYTF.

The genes are TRBV7-2 and TRBJ2-1; D remains ambiguous. This CDR3 is 15 amino acids long. In germline, CDR1 is SGHTA, CDR2 FQGNSA. Trimming removed 1 base at V and 0 bases at J, with 7 bases between. The CDR3 sequence: CASSLDPASYNEQFF. In DNA form, the CDR3 reads TGTGCCAGCAGCTTAGATCCAGCCTCCTACAATGAGCAGTTCTTC.

This clone was detected a few times. The gene calls are TRBV18 and TRBJ2-7, with TRBD1 matching 9 bases. Germline loops: CDR1 KGHSH, CDR2 LQKENI. The J segment lost 2 bases and the V segment lost 4 bases, leaving 9 bases of the junction unmatched. CDR3 length equals 16 residues. The CDR3, as DNA: TGTGCCAGCTCACGGAACCGGGACAGGGTTCCCTACGAGCAGTACTTC. Encoded protein: CASSRNRDRVPYEQYF.

This chain links TRBV15 with TRBJ1-4; a possible D gene is TRBD1 (6 bases). V was pared by 3 bases and J by 5 bases, with 13 bases between. The CDR3 sequence is 15 residues long. Germline lookup yields CDR1 LNHNV and CDR2 YYDKDF (reference sequence). In DNA, the CDR3 is TGTGCCACCAGCAGTACACAGGGCTCGAATGAAAAACTGTTTTTT. Translated: CATSSTQGSNEKLFF.

The V call is TRBV19, the J call TRBJ2-2; 14 nucleotides agree with TRBD2. CDR3 length: 16 amino acids. V dropped 3 bases and J dropped 6; count of bases not matched to a gene: 3. Germline CDR1 reads LNHDA; CDR2 reads SQIVND (reference sequence). The CDR3 protein is CASSIGTSGRAGELFF. DNA for the CDR3: TGTGCCAGTAGTATCGGGACTAGCGGGAGAGCCGGGGAGCTGTTTTTT.